This TCR beta chain came from a study of cytomegalovirus exposure and HLA in healthy donors. Findings and limits, study-wide: According to a later analysis, TCR clusters from the first cohort tended to co-occur in the roughly 130 validation repertoires. The majority of TCR sequences were rare, yet some public TCRs appeared in many donors.

This table comes from immunoSEQ multiplex PCR, and its TCRdb copy is limited to in-frame clones, with some not included. The profile shows over 200,000 clones, over 65% of them singletons. From germline, CDR1 is SGHRS and CDR2 YFSETQ. The CDR3 extends over 13 amino acids. J was trimmed by 8 bases and V by 8 bases; bases with no gene match: 6. A word on this clone: Its antigen is currently unknown.

Sample: PBMCs. The TCR originated in a woman under 30 in good health and CMV-seronegative. The chain carries TRBV5-1 and TRBJ2-1; 11 bases are shared with TRBD2. The CDR3 DNA reads TGCGCCAGTGGACTAGCGGGTGATGATGAGCAGTTCTTC. Translated: CASGLAGDDEQFF.